The 6 T cell receptor beta chains in this list originate from one sample, sequenced in a study of blood T cell repertoires in COVID-19. TCRdb keeps only in-frame clones here, not all; method: immunoSEQ multiplex PCR. The repertoire holds fewer than 120,000 clones, with nearly 90% as singletons. The sequenced material came from peripheral blood. These receptors were taken from a human donor in a cohort sampled during active COVID-19.

The CDR3 sequence is CASSHWTSGTYEQYF. CDR3 bases: TGTGCCAGCAGCCACTGGACTAGCGGGACCTACGAGCAGTACTTC. The chain has TRBV7-9 and TRBJ2-7; 12 positions match TRBD2. The CDR3 covers 15 residues. The V and J ends lost 5 bases and 2 bases, in that order; junction bases with no gene match: 4. Germline-derived CDR1 and CDR2 are SEHNR and FQNEAQ (reference sequence).

V usage is TRBV6-5 and J usage is TRBJ2-5, with a tentative D call TRBD2 (6 bases). In germline, CDR1 is MNHEY, CDR2 SVGAGI. Deletions cut 2 bases from V and 2 bases from J, with 9 bases between. The CDR3 is 14 amino acids. The CDR3 sequence: CASSYGTLQETQYF. Here the CDR3 DNA reads TGTGCCAGCAGTTACGGGACTCTTCAAGAGACCCAGTACTTC.

This clone has only one observation. V and J are TRBV7-9 and TRBJ1-4, with TRBD1 matching over 9 bases. J gave up 6 bases and V 4 bases, and 3 bases lay outside the gene matches. The CDR3 covers 14 residues. CDR1 is SEHNR, CDR2 FQNEAQ, per germline (reference sequence). CDR3 loop: CASSSGQGHEKLFF. As DNA, the CDR3 is TGTGCCAGCAGCTCGGGACAGGGTCATGAAAAACTGTTTTTT.

The chain uses TRBV3-1 (or the pseudogene TRBV3-2) and TRBJ1-4, with no clear D. Trimming pared 6 bases from V and 4 bases from J, leaving 9 bases between. The germline CDR1 and CDR2 sequences are LGHDT and YNNKEL (reference sequence). CDR3 length: 13 amino acids. The CDR3 DNA follows: TGTGCCAGCAGAGGAGGGCTTAATGAAAAACTGTTTTTT. Protein product: CASRGGLNEKLFF.

The J gene is TRBJ2-3, the V gene TRBV5-1; 7 positions agree with TRBD1. Germline CDR1 SGHRS, CDR2 YFSETQ. With 5 bases clipped from V and 6 bases from J, the junction kept 9 bases outside the gene matches. CDR3 length: 14 amino acids. The CDR3, as DNA: TGCGCCAGCAGACGGGACAGACAGGCCGATACGCAGTATTTT. Protein product: CASRRDRQADTQYF.

The chain joins TRBV19 to TRBJ2-7; TRBD2 is a possible D gene (6 bases). Germline V CDR1 and CDR2: LNHDA, SQIVND (reference sequence). Trimming shortened V by 5 bases and J by 0 bases, and 17 bases separated the two germline ends. The CDR3 spans 16 residues. In DNA, the CDR3 is TGTGCCAGTAGTCATCAAGCGGGTACGAGCTCCTACGAGCAGTACTTC. This translates into CASSHQAGTSSYEQYF.